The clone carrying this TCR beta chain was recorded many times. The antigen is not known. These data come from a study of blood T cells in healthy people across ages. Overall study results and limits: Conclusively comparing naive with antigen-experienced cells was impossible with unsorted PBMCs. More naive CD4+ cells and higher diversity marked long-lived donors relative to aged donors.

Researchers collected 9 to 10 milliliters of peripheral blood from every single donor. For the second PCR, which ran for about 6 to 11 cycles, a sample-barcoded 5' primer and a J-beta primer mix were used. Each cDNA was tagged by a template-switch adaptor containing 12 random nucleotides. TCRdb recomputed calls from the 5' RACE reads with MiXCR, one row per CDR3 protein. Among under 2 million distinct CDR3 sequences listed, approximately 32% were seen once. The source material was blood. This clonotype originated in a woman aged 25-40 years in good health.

CDR3 DNA sequence: TGTGCCATCAGTGTGGGCCGGGAGGGAGAGACCCAGTACTTC. As protein: CAISVGREGETQYF. This chain uses TRBV10-3 with TRBJ2-5; 8 bases are a match to TRBD2. This CDR3 comprises 14 residues. CDR1 and CDR2 from the germline V gene are ENHRY and SYGVKD. J lost 4 bases, V lost 4 bases, and 5 bases had no gene match.